One sample yielded the 16 T cell receptor beta chains listed below, sequenced in a study of beta chain features in type 1 diabetes. Expressed TCRB transcripts were sequenced because the isolated RNA had all been reverse transcribed beforehand. Generated by immunoSEQ multiplex PCR, the TCRdb table keeps only in-frame clones and is missing some. Of just over 600,000 clones in the sample, less than 20% were seen once. Sequences were obtained from naive CD4+ T cells from blood. Receptors originate from a man between 18 and 29 years old in good health.

The rearrangement links TRBV19 to TRBJ1-5; a weak D match, TRBD1 (6 bases). The V gene's germline CDR1 is LNHDA and CDR2 SQIVND (reference sequence). V was cut by 8 bases and J by 0 bases, with 11 bases left in between. The CDR3 totals 14 residues. The CDR3 coding sequence is TGTGCCAGTGCAGGGGCCCATAGCAATCAGCCCCAGCATTTT. It encodes CASAGAHSNQPQHF.

This clone was counted ten times or more. The chain links TRBV10-3 to TRBJ2-4; 7 bases map to TRBD2. CDR3 length equals 13 residues. CDR1 and CDR2 (germline): ENHRY, SYGVKD. With 5 bases clipped from V and 3 bases from J, the junction kept 1 base outside the gene matches. CDR3 residues: CAISRGDKNIQYF. The CDR3 nucleotides are TGTGCCATCAGTCGGGGGGACAAAAACATTCAGTACTTC.

The chain joins TRBV30 to TRBJ2-3; perhaps D is TRBD1 or TRBD2 (6 bases each). V was cut by 4 bases and J by 4 bases, with 18 bases left in between. This CDR3 is built from 15 residues. Germline assignment: CDR1 GTSNPN and CDR2 SVGIG (reference sequence). The CDR3 region has the DNA TGTGCCTGGATTGGGATGGGGGGCCACGCAGATACGCAGTATTTT. Encoded protein: CAWIGMGGHADTQYF.

This clone was observed once. J is TRBJ1-2 and V is TRBV18, with 9 bases lining up with TRBD1. The CDR3 spans 13 residues. Germline V gene sequence: CDR1 KGHSH, CDR2 LQKENI. V lost 4 bases to trimming and J lost 3 bases; unmatched junction nucleotides: 0. CDR3 loop: CASSRDRDYGYTF. In DNA form, the CDR3 reads TGTGCCAGCTCACGGGACAGGGACTATGGCTACACCTTC. The variable domain in full, with the rest retrieved from reference TRBV18 and TRBJ1-2, is NAGVMQNPRHLVRRRGQEARLRCSPMKGHSHVYWYRQLPEEGLKFMVYLQKENIIDESGMPKERFSAEFPKEGPSILRIQQVVRGDSAAYFCASSRDRDYGYTFGSGTRLTVV.

This clone was observed a few times. CDR3 in amino acids: CASSMDRFYEQFF. The CDR3 DNA follows: TGTGCCAGCAGCATGGACAGGTTCTATGAGCAGTTCTTC. This chain uses TRBV7-9 with TRBJ2-1; TRBD1 agrees at 7 bases. This CDR3 has 13 residues. The germline gives CDR1 SEHNR, CDR2 FQNEAQ (reference sequence). V was pared by 5 bases and J by 8 bases, with 6 bases of the junction left unmatched.

The table lists this clone with a few counts. CDR3 in DNA: TGTGCCAGCAGCTTTACCGGCGAGACCCAGTACTTC. As protein: CASSFTGETQYF. The chain is built from TRBV5-6 and TRBJ2-5; no clear D. CDR1 is SGHDT and CDR2 is YYEEEE in the germline V gene. The germline V and J ends were trimmed by 2 bases and 5 bases, with 7 bases remaining between them. This CDR3 contains 12 residues. Full variable domain (rest looked up from reference TRBV5-6 and TRBJ2-5): DAGVTQSPTHLIKTRGQQVTLRCSPKSGHDTVSWYQQALGQGPQFIFQYYEEEERQRGNFPDRFSGHQFPNYSSELNVNALLLGDSALYLCASSFTGETQYFGPGTRLLVL.

This clone was seen a few times. The DNA for the CDR3 is TGCAGCGTTGAAACAGGGGGTCGCGAGCAGTACTTC. Amino acid sequence: CSVETGGREQYF. The V call is TRBV29-1, the J call TRBJ2-7, with 8 positions matching TRBD1. The CDR3 sequence is 12 residues long. From germline, CDR1 is SQVTM and CDR2 ANQGSEA. The V and J ends lost 2 bases and 6 bases, in that order; junction bases with no gene match: 3.

The gene calls are TRBV4-1 and TRBJ2-6; TRBD1 or TRBD2 may be the D gene (5 bases each). This CDR3 is built from 16 residues. Looked up from germline, CDR1 is MGHRA and CDR2 is YSYEKL. The V end was cut by 0 bases, the J end by 0 bases, with 6 bases between. CDR3 sequence: CASSQDGTSGANVLTF. DNA of the CDR3: TGCGCCAGCAGCCAAGACGGGACCTCTGGGGCCAACGTCCTGACTTTC.

This clone has just a few counts. CDR3 residues: CASSPPSPGGVYGYTF. CDR3 nucleotide sequence: TGTGCCAGCTCACCACCCTCGCCAGGGGGCGTCTATGGCTACACCTTC. V gene TRBV18 combines with J gene TRBJ1-2; 8 bases fit TRBD1. Germline values: CDR1 KGHSH, CDR2 LQKENI. CDR3 length: 16 residues. The V segment lost 0 bases and the J segment 4 bases; nucleotides outside the gene matches: 7.

This clone was counted between two and nine times. The rearrangement uses TRBV4-3 and TRBJ2-5; 13 bases map to TRBD2. CDR1 and CDR2 from the germline V gene are LGHNA and YSLEER. After removal of 8 bases from V and 4 bases from J, the junction contained 13 bases not matched to a gene. The CDR3 has 17 amino acids. The CDR3 bases are TGCGCCAGCGGTCGAACCGGGACTAGCGGGATCTTAGAGACCCAGTACTTC. Amino acids: CASGRTGTSGILETQYF.

The V gene is TRBV28, the J gene TRBJ2-7, with TRBD1 identical over 11 bases. Losses at the gene ends were 4 bases for V and 5 bases for J; bases not matched to a gene: 10. Germline-derived CDR1 and CDR2 are MDHEN and SYDVKM. This CDR3 region has 16 residues. In nucleotides, the CDR3 is TGTGCCAGCAGTTCCTACGGGACAGGGGGGGACCACGAGCAGTACTTC. Its protein product is CASSSYGTGGDHEQYF.

The V gene is TRBV2, the J gene TRBJ2-3, with 13 bases aligning to TRBD2. The CDR3 is made up of 16 amino acids. Germline CDR1 SNHLY, CDR2 FYNNEI. V lost 8 bases to trimming and J lost 2 bases; unmatched junction nucleotides: 7. The CDR3 sequence: CASRRTSGGLTDTQYF. Here the CDR3 DNA reads TGTGCCAGCCGCCGGACTAGCGGGGGCCTCACAGATACGCAGTATTTT.

This clone has a handful of counts. The V call is TRBV19, the J call TRBJ2-7, with 9 bases aligning to TRBD1. This CDR3 spans 15 amino acids. J lost 2 bases, V lost 4 bases, and 6 bases had no gene match. Germline V gives CDR1 LNHDA, CDR2 SQIVND (reference sequence). Here the CDR3 reads CASSRGGQGTYEQYF. The DNA for the CDR3 is TGTGCCAGTAGTAGAGGGGGACAGGGAACCTACGAGCAGTACTTC.

The V call is TRBV18, the J call TRBJ2-7; D ambiguous. CDR3 size: 11 residues. CDR1 KGHSH and CDR2 LQKENI come from the germline V gene. V lost 6 bases to trimming and J lost 0 bases, with 3 bases between them. The CDR3 DNA reads as TGTGCCAGCTCCCACTCCTACGAGCAGTACTTC. Translating it yields CASSHSYEQYF.

V and J are TRBV11-3 and TRBJ2-3; 7 nucleotides align to TRBD2. The length of the CDR3 is 17 residues. The J segment lost 2 bases and the V segment lost 0 bases, leaving 8 bases of the junction unmatched. The germline gives CDR1 SGHNT, CDR2 YENEEA. The CDR3, as DNA: TGTGCCAGCAGCTTAGATGTTGGCCTAGCGGCCACAGATACGCAGTATTTT. It specifies CASSLDVGLAATDTQYF.

The gene calls are TRBV7-3 and TRBJ2-1, with D uncertain. The germline V and J ends were trimmed by 3 bases and 7 bases, with 7 bases remaining between them. The CDR3 has 12 residues. Germline V gives CDR1 SGHTA, CDR2 FQGTGA. The CDR3 DNA sequence: TGTGCCAGCAGCTTTTCCGGGAATGAGCAGTTCTTC. Its protein product is CASSFSGNEQFF.